The clone carrying this TCR beta chain was observed a handful of times. The sample originates from a study of blood T cells in healthy people across ages. Turning to the study itself: Using template switching, researchers captured about one barcoded beta molecule for each two T cells.

The CDR3 is 18 residues long. The germline V gene encodes CDR1 SEHNR and CDR2 FQNEAQ (reference sequence). The V and J ends lost 0 bases and 7 bases, in that order; junction bases with no gene match: 11. The use of a sample-barcoded 5' primer and a J-beta primer mix characterized a second PCR of roughly 6 to 12 cycles. TCRdb reanalysed the 5' RACE reads using MiXCR and keeps one entry per CDR3 protein. Of 1.5 million to 2 million distinct CDR3 sequences in the sample, 28% were seen once. Healthy Caucasians from Russia aged about 6 to 100 served as donors. This TCR was recovered from a woman younger than 45 in good health. The source material was blood. The chain recombines TRBV7-9 with TRBJ2-4, with TRBD1 identical over 11 bases. The CDR3 bases are TGTGCCAGCAGCTTAGCCAATATCCGGGACAGGGGGAAGAACATTCAGTACTTC. This sequence encodes CASSLANIRDRGKNIQYF.